A single sample gave rise to the 29 T cell receptor beta chains below, sequenced in a study of shared clonotypes between healthy human individuals. Only in-frame clones appear in the TCRdb table, and some are missing; sequencing was by immunoSEQ multiplex PCR. The sample gives about 1.1 million clones, around 78% of which show up once; under 0.6% is in the top ten. The material sequenced was memory CD4+ T cells from PBMCs. The subset denotes: CD45RA-negative fraction. These receptors all stem from a young man in good health. Some clones in this sample may be carry-over from other donors' samples.

The chain has TRBV7-8 and TRBJ2-4; D remains unclear. V gave up 2 bases and J gave up 5 bases, with 10 bases separating them. The V gene's germline CDR1 is SGHVS and CDR2 FQNEAQ. The CDR3 is 14 residues long. CDR3: CASSLRTGENIQYF. The DNA of the CDR3 is TGTGCCAGCAGCTTAAGGACCGGAGAAAACATTCAGTACTTC.

The chain has TRBV7-2 and TRBJ2-4, with a possible D match to TRBD1 (6 bases). The CDR3 covers 16 residues. Germline values: CDR1 SGHTA, CDR2 FQGNSA. V lost 5 bases to trimming and J lost 3 bases, with 17 bases between them. CDR3 protein: CASSRGQGYDKNIQYF. In nucleotides, the CDR3 is TGTGCCAGCAGCCGCGGGCAGGGGTACGACAAAAACATTCAGTACTTC.

This clone was recorded once. Its ends do not fully match the called genes, so a read error is possible. The chain has TRBV11-2 and TRBJ2-5; 11 bases are a match to TRBD2. The length of the CDR3 is 15 residues. Germline assignment: CDR1 SGHAT and CDR2 FQNNGV. CDR3 in DNA: TGTGCCAGCAGCCCAGGGACTAGCGGAGGGAGGTTCCAGAACTTC. Amino acid sequence: CASSPGTSGGRFQNF.

The rearrangement uses TRBV11-2 and TRBJ2-2; TRBD1 aligns across 7 bases. The trim removed 5 bases at V and 4 bases at J, leaving 4 bases unmatched. The CDR3 extends over 14 amino acids. Looked up from germline, CDR1 is SGHAT and CDR2 is FQNNGV. The CDR3 is CASSIRQGTGELFF. Here the CDR3 DNA reads TGTGCCAGCAGCATAAGACAGGGCACCGGGGAGCTGTTTTTT.

With regard to this clone: This CDR3 is also generated by other DNA sequences in the sample. The chain combines TRBV28 with TRBJ2-3; weak D call: TRBD1 (5 bases). Germline CDR1 and CDR2: MDHEN and SYDVKM. The length of the CDR3 is 14 residues. Trimming took 1 base from V and 2 from J, leaving 7 bases between them. CDR3 DNA sequence: TGTGCCAGCAGTTTATCAGGGTCCACAGATACGCAGTATTTT. It is translated as CASSLSGSTDTQYF.

This rearrangement joins TRBV6-6 to TRBJ1-3, with a possible D match to TRBD1 (6 bases). The CDR3 loop spans 16 amino acids. Germline assignment: CDR1 MNHNY and CDR2 SVGAGI (reference sequence). Between the trimmed V and J ends, which lost 6 bases and 4 bases, there was a span of 19 bases. Written as DNA, the CDR3 is TGTGCCAGCAGACAAAAGACAGGATCGGGAGGAAACACCATATATTTT. It translates to CASRQKTGSGGNTIYF.

This chain links TRBV28 with TRBJ1-2; tentative D call: TRBD1 (6 bases). The CDR3 spans 14 residues. The V end lost 8 bases, the J end lost 5 bases, and 18 bases lay between the germline ends. The germline V gene encodes CDR1 MDHEN and CDR2 SYDVKM. CDR3 region: CASGLRDTVYGYTF. The CDR3 DNA follows: TGTGCCAGCGGACTCCGGGACACGGTGTATGGCTACACCTTC.

V and J are TRBV9 and TRBJ1-3; D remains unclear. The CDR3 has 13 residues. Germline V gives CDR1 SGDLS, CDR2 YYNGEE. Deletions cut 4 bases from V and 6 bases from J, with 11 bases between. CDR3 region: CASSPASKNTIYF. In DNA form, the CDR3 reads TGTGCCAGCAGCCCAGCTTCCAAAAACACCATATATTTT.

This clone was counted a single time. V is TRBV5-8 and J is TRBJ2-7, with TRBD2 matching 14 bases. The J segment lost 5 bases and the V segment lost 4 bases, leaving 5 bases of the junction unmatched. Looked up from germline, CDR1 is SGHTS and CDR2 is YDEGEE. The CDR3 has 15 residues. Written as DNA, the CDR3 is TGTGCCAGCAGCCTGGGACTAGCGGGAGCTCACGAGCAGTACTTC. This codes for CASSLGLAGAHEQYF.

Remarks on this clone: A much larger clone lies one base from this, so it may be a read error. The same CDR3 can be traced to other DNA sequences in this sample. The rearrangement links TRBV7-9 to TRBJ2-1; D is unresolved. The V end lost 4 bases, the J end lost 2 bases, and 3 bases lay between the germline ends. This CDR3 has 12 residues. CDR1 SEHNR and CDR2 FQNEAQ come from the germline V gene (reference sequence). The DNA of the CDR3 is TGTGCCAGCAGCTCCCCCTACAATGAGCAGTTCTTC. Encoded protein: CASSSPYNEQFF.

V gene TRBV7-8 combines with J gene TRBJ1-5; no reliable D call. CDR1 and CDR2 from the germline V gene are SGHVS and FQNEAQ. Trimming pared 1 base from V and 5 bases from J, leaving 6 bases between. The CDR3 contains 13 residues. CDR3 in DNA: TGTGCCAGCAGCTTAGACACTTATCAGCCCCAGCATTTT. It yields the protein CASSLDTYQPQHF. The full variable domain, its missing parts supplied by reference TRBV7-8 and TRBJ1-5, is GAGVSQSPRYKVAKRGQDVALRCDPISGHVSLFWYQQALGQGPEFLTYFQNEAQLDKSGLPSDRFFAERPEGSVSTLKIQRTQQEDSAVYLCASSLDTYQPQHFGDGTRLSIL.

The CDR3 sequence is CASSPRVPDTQYF. CDR3 DNA: TGTGCCAGCAGCCCCAGGGTACCAGATACGCAGTATTTT. V gene TRBV7-3 combines with J gene TRBJ2-3, with a possible D match to TRBD1 (5 bases). V gave up 5 bases and J gave up 4 bases, with 10 bases separating them. The CDR3 loop spans 13 amino acids. CDR1 and CDR2 (germline): SGHTA, FQGTGA.

The chain links TRBV14 to TRBJ1-2; a weak D match, TRBD1 (5 bases). This CDR3 contains 15 residues. V was cut by 4 bases and J by 3 bases, with 15 bases left in between. Germline CDR1 is SGHDN and CDR2 is FVKESK. The CDR3 DNA is TGTGCCAGCAGCCGGCCGGGACTTCCTTACTATGGCTACACCTTC. Amino acid sequence: CASSRPGLPYYGYTF. The whole variable domain, filled in from reference TRBV14 and TRBJ1-2, reads EAGVTQFPSHSVIEKGQTVTLRCDPISGHDNLYWYRRVMGKEIKFLLHFVKESKQDESGMPNNRFLAERTGGTYSTLKVQPAELEDSGVYFCASSRPGLPYYGYTFGSGTRLTVV.

This chain connects TRBV19 to TRBJ2-3, with D perhaps matching TRBD2 (6 bases). CDR1 LNHDA and CDR2 SQIVND come from the germline V gene (reference sequence). The length of the CDR3 is 16 residues. V was pared by 3 bases and J by 8 bases, with 21 bases between. The CDR3 loop reads CASSMGGRSEGGTQYF. The CDR3 region has the DNA TGTGCCAGTAGTATGGGAGGCCGTTCGGAGGGCGGTACGCAGTATTTT.

This clone was seen only once. The V call is TRBV18, the J call TRBJ2-1, with D possibly TRBD2 on 6 matching bases. This CDR3 comprises 15 residues. Per germline, CDR1 KGHSH and CDR2 LQKENI. Trimming removed 2 bases at V and 10 bases at J, with 18 bases between. The CDR3 DNA is TGTGCCAGCTCACCAAGGCAGGGAGGCGGGGAGGAGCAGTTCTTC. It encodes CASSPRQGGGEEQFF. The whole variable domain, filled in from reference TRBV18 and TRBJ2-1, reads NAGVMQNPRHLVRRRGQEARLRCSPMKGHSHVYWYRQLPEEGLKFMVYLQKENIIDESGMPKERFSAEFPKEGPSILRIQQVVRGDSAAYFCASSPRQGGGEEQFFGPGTRLTVL.

The genes are TRBV9 and TRBJ2-3; D remains unclear. The V gene lost 3 bases and the J gene lost 2 bases, with 10 bases spanning the gap. The CDR3 extends over 14 amino acids. CDR1 is SGDLS, CDR2 YYNGEE, per germline. CDR3: CASSGRLLTDTQYF. For the CDR3, the DNA is TGTGCCAGCAGCGGAAGACTTCTCACAGATACGCAGTATTTT.

The genes are TRBV19 and TRBJ2-7; D is perhaps TRBD1 (6 bases). V lost 4 bases and J lost 0, with 22 bases in between. There are 18 residues in the CDR3. From germline, CDR1 is LNHDA and CDR2 SQIVND (reference sequence). This CDR3 reads CASSSQGPSRADSYEQYF. The CDR3 DNA follows: TGTGCCAGTAGTAGTCAGGGGCCAAGCCGAGCTGACTCCTACGAGCAGTACTTC.

The chain carries TRBV5-1 and TRBJ2-3, with D maybe TRBD2 (5 bases). The germline V gene encodes CDR1 SGHRS and CDR2 YFSETQ. V lost 2 bases and J lost 0, with 10 bases in between. This CDR3 spans 15 amino acids. The chain's CDR3 is CASSFRGSSTDTQYF. CDR3 nucleotides: TGCGCCAGCAGCTTCCGGGGTTCAAGCACAGATACGCAGTATTTT.

This clone was seen more than once but under ten times. The chain employs TRBV15 and TRBJ2-7; no reliable D call. In germline, CDR1 is LNHNV, CDR2 YYDKDF (reference sequence). Trimming pared 6 bases from V and 7 bases from J, leaving 16 bases between. This CDR3 is 13 amino acids long. CDR3 sequence reads: CATRILPRYEQYF. The CDR3 bases are TGTGCCACCAGGATACTACCGCGTTATGAGCAGTACTTC.

The V call is TRBV4-2, the J call TRBJ2-3; weak D call: TRBD1 (6 bases). The ends were cut back, 3 bases at V and 2 bases at J, with 15 bases in the middle. This CDR3 spans 16 amino acids. Germline CDR1 reads LGHNA; CDR2 reads YNFKEQ. CDR3 coding DNA: TGTGCCAGCAGCCATACAGGGATGGGGAACACAGATACGCAGTATTTT. Its translation: CASSHTGMGNTDTQYF.

The chain uses TRBV28 and TRBJ2-5, with D perhaps TRBD2 (6 bases). V was clipped by 7 bases and J by 2 bases, with 17 bases between them. Germline CDR1 MDHEN, CDR2 SYDVKM. The CDR3 has 15 amino acids. CDR3 sequence: CASTPTGTVQETQYF. The CDR3 region has the DNA TGTGCCAGCACTCCGACCGGGACTGTACAAGAGACCCAGTACTTC.

The rearrangement links TRBV15 to TRBJ2-4; D gene ambiguous. Germline CDR1 LNHNV, CDR2 YYDKDF (reference sequence). V lost 0 bases and J lost 9, with 15 bases in between. This CDR3 has 15 amino acids. The CDR3 sequence: CATSRERVPRTIQYF. The CDR3 nucleotides read TGTGCCACCAGCAGAGAAAGAGTCCCCCGGACCATTCAGTACTTC.

The V call is TRBV27, the J call TRBJ2-6; unclear D gene. Germline V gene data show CDR1 as MNHEY and CDR2 as SMNVEV (reference sequence). The CDR3 spans 17 residues. V shed 3 bases and J shed 0 bases, with 12 bases lying between them. The CDR3 spells CASSFRSVGSGANVLTF. DNA of the CDR3: TGTGCCAGCAGTTTTAGGTCGGTGGGCTCTGGGGCCAACGTCCTGACTTTC. Based on the CDR3 plus reference TRBV27 and TRBJ2-6, the full variable domain is EAQVTQNPRYLITVTGKKLTVTCSQNMNHEYMSWYRQDPGLGLRQIYYSMNVEVTDKGDVPEGYKVSRKEKRNFPLILESPSPNQTSLYFCASSFRSVGSGANVLTFGAGSRLTVL.

The V call is TRBV28, the J call TRBJ1-2; D unresolved. V was trimmed by 3 bases and J by 4 bases, leaving 9 bases between them. This CDR3 spans 13 amino acids. The V gene's germline CDR1 is MDHEN and CDR2 SYDVKM. The CDR3 protein is CASSFRASYGYTF. Here the CDR3 DNA reads TGTGCCAGCAGTTTTCGGGCTTCCTATGGCTACACCTTC.

The J gene is TRBJ2-1, the V gene TRBV28; a possible D gene is TRBD2 (6 bases). This CDR3 is 15 amino acids long. V dropped 6 bases and J dropped 5 bases, with 17 bases sitting between them. CDR1 is MDHEN and CDR2 is SYDVKM in the germline V gene. The CDR3 is CASSPFAGRDNEQFF. In DNA form, the CDR3 reads TGTGCCAGCAGCCCCTTCGCGGGACGGGACAATGAGCAGTTCTTC.

This chain links TRBV2 with TRBJ2-5; 7 bases map to TRBD1. CDR3 size: 14 residues. Germline CDR1 and CDR2: SNHLY and FYNNEI. Trimming at V came to 5 bases and at J to 5 bases, leaving 8 bases not matched to a gene. As DNA, the CDR3 is TGTGCCAGCAGTATGATGACAGGGCTTGAGACCCAGTACTTC. Its translation: CASSMMTGLETQYF.

With regard to this clone: Other DNA sequences of this sample code for an identical CDR3. This chain links TRBV30 with TRBJ1-2, with D tentatively TRBD1 (6 bases). The CDR3 covers 11 residues. V was trimmed by 3 bases and J by 8 bases, leaving 10 bases between them. Germline-derived CDR1 and CDR2 are GTSNPN and SVGIG (reference sequence). The CDR3 sequence: CAWSPGVGYTF. The DNA for the CDR3 is TGTGCCTGGAGCCCAGGGGTGGGCTACACCTTC.

This clone has just one count. The chain uses TRBV2 and TRBJ1-2; TRBD1 might be the D (5 bases). Trimming took 2 bases from V and 8 from J, leaving 15 bases between them. Germline V gene sequence: CDR1 SNHLY, CDR2 FYNNEI. CDR3 length equals 14 residues. The CDR3 DNA reads as TGTGCCAGCAGTGAATACCCGGGGGTGGGCGGCTACACCTTC. This sequence encodes CASSEYPGVGGYTF.

With respect to this clone: This sample also contains other DNA sequences that code for the same CDR3. The CDR3 coding sequence is TGTGCCAGCTCGCCCGGGACTAGCGGGAACTACGAGCAGTACTTC. Protein product: CASSPGTSGNYEQYF. This sequence joins TRBV18 and TRBJ2-7, with 13 bases fitting TRBD2. J gave up 3 bases and V 6 bases, and 5 bases lay outside the gene matches. Germline CDR1 is KGHSH and CDR2 is LQKENI. The CDR3 sequence is 15 residues long.